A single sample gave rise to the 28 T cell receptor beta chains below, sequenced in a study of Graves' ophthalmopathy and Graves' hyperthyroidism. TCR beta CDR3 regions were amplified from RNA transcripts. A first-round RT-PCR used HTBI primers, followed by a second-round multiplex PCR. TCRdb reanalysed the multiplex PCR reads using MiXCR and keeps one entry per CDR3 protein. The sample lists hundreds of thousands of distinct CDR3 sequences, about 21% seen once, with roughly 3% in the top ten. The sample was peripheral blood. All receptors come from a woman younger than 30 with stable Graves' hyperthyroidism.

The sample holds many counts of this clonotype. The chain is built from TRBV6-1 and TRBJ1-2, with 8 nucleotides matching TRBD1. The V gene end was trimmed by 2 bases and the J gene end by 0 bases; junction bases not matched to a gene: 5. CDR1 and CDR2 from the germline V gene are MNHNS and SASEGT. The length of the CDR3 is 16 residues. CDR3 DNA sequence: TGTGCCAGCAGTGAATTTTGGGGACAGGCTAACTATGGCTACACCTTC. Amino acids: CASSEFWGQANYGYTF.

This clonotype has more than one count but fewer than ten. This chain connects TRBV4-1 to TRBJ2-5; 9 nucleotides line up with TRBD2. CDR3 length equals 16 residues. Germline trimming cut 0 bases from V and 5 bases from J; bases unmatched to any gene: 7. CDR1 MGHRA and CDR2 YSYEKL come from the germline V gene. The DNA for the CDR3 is TGCGCCAGCAGCCAAGATCGGGGCGGGGGGGCCGAGACCCAGTACTTC. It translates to CASSQDRGGGAETQYF.

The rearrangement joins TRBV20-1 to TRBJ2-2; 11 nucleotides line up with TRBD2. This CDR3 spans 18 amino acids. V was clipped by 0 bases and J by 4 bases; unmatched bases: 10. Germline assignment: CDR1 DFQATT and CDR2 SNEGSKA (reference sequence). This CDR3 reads CSARDYTSGGGGTGELFF. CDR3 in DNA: TGCAGTGCTAGAGATTATACTAGCGGGGGCGGTGGCACCGGGGAGCTGTTTTTT.

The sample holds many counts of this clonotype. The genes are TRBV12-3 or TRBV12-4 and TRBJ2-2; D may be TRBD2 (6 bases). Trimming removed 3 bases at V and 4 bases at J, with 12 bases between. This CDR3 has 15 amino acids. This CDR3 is CASSLGQGGTGELFF. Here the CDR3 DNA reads TGTGCCAGCAGTTTGGGCCAGGGAGGCACCGGGGAGCTGTTTTTT.

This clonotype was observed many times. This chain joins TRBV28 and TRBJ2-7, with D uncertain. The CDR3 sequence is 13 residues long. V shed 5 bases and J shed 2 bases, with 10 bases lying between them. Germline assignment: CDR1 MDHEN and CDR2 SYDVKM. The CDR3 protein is CASSSYRAYEQYF. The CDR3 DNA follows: TGTGCCAGCAGTAGCTACAGAGCCTACGAGCAGTACTTC.

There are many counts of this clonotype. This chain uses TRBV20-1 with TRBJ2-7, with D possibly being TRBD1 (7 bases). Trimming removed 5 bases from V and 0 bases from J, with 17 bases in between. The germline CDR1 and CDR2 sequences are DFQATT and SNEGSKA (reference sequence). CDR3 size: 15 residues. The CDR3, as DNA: TGCAGTGCTCGGACCCAGGGGGGACTCTCCTACGAGCAGTACTTC. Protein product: CSARTQGGLSYEQYF.

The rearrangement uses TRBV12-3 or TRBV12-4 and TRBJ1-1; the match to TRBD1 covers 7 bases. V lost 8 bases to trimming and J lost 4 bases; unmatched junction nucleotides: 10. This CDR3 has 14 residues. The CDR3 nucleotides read TGTGCCAGCCGCTTGGACAGGTTGGGCACTGAAGCTTTCTTT. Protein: CASRLDRLGTEAFF.

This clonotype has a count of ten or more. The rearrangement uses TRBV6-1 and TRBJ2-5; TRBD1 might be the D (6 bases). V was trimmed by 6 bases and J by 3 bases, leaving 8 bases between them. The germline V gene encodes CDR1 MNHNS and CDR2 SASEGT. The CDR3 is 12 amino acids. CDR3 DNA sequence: TGTGCCAGCAGGTACAGGGAAGAGACCCAGTACTTC. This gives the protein CASRYREETQYF.

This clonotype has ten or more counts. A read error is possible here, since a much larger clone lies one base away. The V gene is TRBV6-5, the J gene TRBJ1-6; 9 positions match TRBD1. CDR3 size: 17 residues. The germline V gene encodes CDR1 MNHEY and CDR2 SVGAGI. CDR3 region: CASSYPGQGTWNSLLHF. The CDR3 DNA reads TGTGCCAGCAGTTACCCGGGACAGGGAACCTGGAATTCACTCCTCCACTTT.

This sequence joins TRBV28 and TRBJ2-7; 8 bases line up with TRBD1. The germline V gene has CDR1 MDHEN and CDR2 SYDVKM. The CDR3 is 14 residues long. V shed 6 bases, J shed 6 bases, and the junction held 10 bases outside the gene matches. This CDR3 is CASRRGQGVGEQYF. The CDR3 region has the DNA TGTGCCAGCAGGCGTGGACAGGGTGTGGGCGAGCAGTACTTC.

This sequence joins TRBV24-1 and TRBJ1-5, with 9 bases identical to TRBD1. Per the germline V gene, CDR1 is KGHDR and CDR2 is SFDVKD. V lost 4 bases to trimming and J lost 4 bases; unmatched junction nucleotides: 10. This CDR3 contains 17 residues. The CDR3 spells CATSDLGTGTGNQPQHF. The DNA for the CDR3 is TGTGCCACCAGTGACCTTGGGACAGGGACGGGGAATCAGCCCCAGCATTTT.

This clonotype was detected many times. DNA of the CDR3: TGTGCCAGCAGTTCCTCACAGGAAGCCTATAATTCACCCCTCCACTTT. Protein product: CASSSSQEAYNSPLHF. V and J are TRBV27 and TRBJ1-6, with a tentative D call TRBD1 (5 bases). From germline, CDR1 is MNHEY and CDR2 SMNVEV (reference sequence). V was pared by 4 bases and J by 2 bases, with 12 bases between. The CDR3 has 16 amino acids.

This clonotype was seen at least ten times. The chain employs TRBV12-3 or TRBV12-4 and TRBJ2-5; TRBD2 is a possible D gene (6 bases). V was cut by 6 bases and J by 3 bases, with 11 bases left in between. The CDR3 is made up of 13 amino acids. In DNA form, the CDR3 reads TGTGCCAGCAGCAAGCCGGGAGAAGAGACCCAGTACTTC. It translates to CASSKPGEETQYF.

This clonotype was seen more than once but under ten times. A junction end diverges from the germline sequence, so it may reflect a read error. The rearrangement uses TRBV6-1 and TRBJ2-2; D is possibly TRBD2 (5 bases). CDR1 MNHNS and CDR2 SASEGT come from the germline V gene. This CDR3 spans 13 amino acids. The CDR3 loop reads CASSEVRAGDLFF. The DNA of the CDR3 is TGTGCCAGCAGTGAAGTCCGTGCCGGGGATCTGTTTTTT.

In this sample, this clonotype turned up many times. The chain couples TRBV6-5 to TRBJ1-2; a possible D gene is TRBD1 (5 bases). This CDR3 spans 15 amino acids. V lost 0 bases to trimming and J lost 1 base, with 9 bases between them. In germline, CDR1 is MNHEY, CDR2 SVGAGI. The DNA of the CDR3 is TGTGCCAGCAGTTACTCGATTGACAGTAACTATGGCTACACCTTC. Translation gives CASSYSIDSNYGYTF.

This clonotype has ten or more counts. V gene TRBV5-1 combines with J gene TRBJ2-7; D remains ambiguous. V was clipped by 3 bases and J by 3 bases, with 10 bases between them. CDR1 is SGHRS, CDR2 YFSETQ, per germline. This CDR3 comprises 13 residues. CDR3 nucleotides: TGCGCCAGCAGCTACGGTTGGGGCTACGAGCAGTACTTC. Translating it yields CASSYGWGYEQYF.

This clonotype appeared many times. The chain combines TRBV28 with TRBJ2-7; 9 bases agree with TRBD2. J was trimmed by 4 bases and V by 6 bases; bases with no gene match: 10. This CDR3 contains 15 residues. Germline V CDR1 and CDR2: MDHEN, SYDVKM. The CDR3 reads CASRFFSGSVYEQYF. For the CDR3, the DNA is TGTGCCAGCAGGTTCTTTAGCGGGAGCGTTTACGAGCAGTACTTC.

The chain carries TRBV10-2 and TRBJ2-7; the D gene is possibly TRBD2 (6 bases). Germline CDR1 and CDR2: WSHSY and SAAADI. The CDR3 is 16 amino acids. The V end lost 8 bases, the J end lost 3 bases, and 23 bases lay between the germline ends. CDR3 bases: TGCGCCAGCCTCGGATATGTGTGGGAGGAACGCTACGAGCAGTACTTC. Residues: CASLGYVWEERYEQYF.

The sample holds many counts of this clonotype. Written as DNA, the CDR3 is TGTGCCAGCAGCCTAGGACTAGCGGGAGGGGGGCAGTACTTC. It encodes CASSLGLAGGGQYF. V gene TRBV7-2 combines with J gene TRBJ2-7, with TRBD2 identical over 15 bases. Germline CDR1 SGHTA, CDR2 FQGNSA. The CDR3 totals 14 residues. Trimming cost V 5 bases and J 9 bases; bases outside gene matches: 5. The full variable domain, rest sourced from reference TRBV7-2 and TRBJ2-7, is GAGVSQSPSNKVTEKGKDVELRCDPISGHTALYWYRQSLGQGLEFLIYFQGNSAPDKSGLPSDRFSAERTGGSVSTLTIQRTQQEDSAVYLCASSLGLAGGGQYFGPGTRLTVT.

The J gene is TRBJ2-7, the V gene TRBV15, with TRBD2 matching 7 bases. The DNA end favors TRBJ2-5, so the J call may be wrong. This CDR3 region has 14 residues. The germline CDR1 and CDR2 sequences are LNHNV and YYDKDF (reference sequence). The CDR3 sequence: CATRGRVGQETQYF. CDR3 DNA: TGTGCCACCAGGGGGAGGGTTGGCCAAGAGACCCAGTACTTC.

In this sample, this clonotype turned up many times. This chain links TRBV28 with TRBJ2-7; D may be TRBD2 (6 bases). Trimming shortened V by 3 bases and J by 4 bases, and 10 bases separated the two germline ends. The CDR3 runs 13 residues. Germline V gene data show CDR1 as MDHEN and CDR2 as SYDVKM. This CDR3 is CASSFGSGYEQYF. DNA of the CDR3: TGTGCCAGCAGTTTTGGGAGCGGGTACGAGCAGTACTTC.

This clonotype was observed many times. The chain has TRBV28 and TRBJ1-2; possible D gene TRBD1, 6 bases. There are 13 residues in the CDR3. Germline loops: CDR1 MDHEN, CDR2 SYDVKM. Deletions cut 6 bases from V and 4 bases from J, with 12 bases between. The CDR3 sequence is CASRRQDIYGYTF. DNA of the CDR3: TGTGCCAGCAGGAGACAGGACATCTATGGCTACACCTTC.

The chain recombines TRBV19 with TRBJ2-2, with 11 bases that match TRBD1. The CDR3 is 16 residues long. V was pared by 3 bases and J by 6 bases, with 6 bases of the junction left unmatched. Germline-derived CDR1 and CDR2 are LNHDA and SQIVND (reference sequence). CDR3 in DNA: TGTGCCAGTAGTATTCTGCCGGGACAGGGGGCCGGGGAGCTGTTTTTT. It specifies CASSILPGQGAGELFF.

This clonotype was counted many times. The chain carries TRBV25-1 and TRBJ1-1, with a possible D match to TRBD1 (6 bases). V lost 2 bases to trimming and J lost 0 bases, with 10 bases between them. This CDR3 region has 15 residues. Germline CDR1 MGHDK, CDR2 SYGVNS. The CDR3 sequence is CASSERGTVNTEAFF. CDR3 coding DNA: TGTGCCAGCAGTGAAAGGGGGACGGTGAACACTGAAGCTTTCTTT.

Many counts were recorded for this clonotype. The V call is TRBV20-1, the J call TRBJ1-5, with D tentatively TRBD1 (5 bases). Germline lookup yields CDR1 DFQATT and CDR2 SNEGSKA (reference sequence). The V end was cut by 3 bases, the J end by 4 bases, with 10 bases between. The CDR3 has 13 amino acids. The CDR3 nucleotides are TGCAGTGCTAGGCCCAGGGTAAATCAGCCCCAGCATTTT. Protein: CSARPRVNQPQHF.

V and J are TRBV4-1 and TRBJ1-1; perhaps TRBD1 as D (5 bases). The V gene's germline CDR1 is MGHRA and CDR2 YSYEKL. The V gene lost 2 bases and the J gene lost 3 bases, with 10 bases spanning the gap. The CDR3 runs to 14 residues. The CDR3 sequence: CASSQYSQDTEAFF. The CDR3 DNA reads TGCGCCAGCAGCCAATATTCACAGGACACTGAAGCTTTCTTT.

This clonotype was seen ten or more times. The CDR3 DNA reads as TGTGCCAGCAGCGGTCCGGGACAGGGAACGTCAGATACGCAGTATTTT. Amino acids: CASSGPGQGTSDTQYF. The chain couples TRBV7-3 to TRBJ2-3, with 9 bases lining up with TRBD1. Per the germline V gene, CDR1 is SGHTA and CDR2 is FQGTGA. The CDR3 length is 16 residues. With V trimmed by 5 bases and J by 4 bases, 10 bases remained unmatched.

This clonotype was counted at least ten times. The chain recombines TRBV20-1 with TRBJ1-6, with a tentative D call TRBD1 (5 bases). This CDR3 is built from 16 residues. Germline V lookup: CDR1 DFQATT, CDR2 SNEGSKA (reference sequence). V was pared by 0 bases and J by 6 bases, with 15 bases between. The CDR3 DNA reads TGCAGTGCTAGAGACAGCGGGACGGCGATTAATTCACCCCTCCACTTT. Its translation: CSARDSGTAINSPLHF.